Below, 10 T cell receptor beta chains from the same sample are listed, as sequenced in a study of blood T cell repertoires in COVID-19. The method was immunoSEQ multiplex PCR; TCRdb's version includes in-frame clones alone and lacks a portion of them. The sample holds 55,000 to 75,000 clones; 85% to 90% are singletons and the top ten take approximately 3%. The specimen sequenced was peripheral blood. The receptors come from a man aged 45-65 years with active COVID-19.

CDR3: CASSSSPAGATDTQYF. The CDR3 DNA reads TGTGCCAGCAGTTCCTCCCCGGCGGGGGCAACAGATACGCAGTATTTT. The V gene is TRBV6-5, the J gene TRBJ2-3; tentative D call: TRBD2 (7 bases). Trimming removed 4 bases from V and 3 bases from J, with 17 bases in between. Germline V gene data show CDR1 as MNHEY and CDR2 as SVGAGI. CDR3 length: 16 residues.

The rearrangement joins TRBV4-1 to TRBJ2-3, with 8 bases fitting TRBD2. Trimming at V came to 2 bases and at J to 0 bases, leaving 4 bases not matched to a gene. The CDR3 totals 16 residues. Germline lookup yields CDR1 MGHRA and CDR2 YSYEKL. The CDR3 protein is CASSQLLAGSTDTQYF. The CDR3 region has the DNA TGCGCCAGCAGCCAACTCCTAGCGGGTAGCACAGATACGCAGTATTTT.

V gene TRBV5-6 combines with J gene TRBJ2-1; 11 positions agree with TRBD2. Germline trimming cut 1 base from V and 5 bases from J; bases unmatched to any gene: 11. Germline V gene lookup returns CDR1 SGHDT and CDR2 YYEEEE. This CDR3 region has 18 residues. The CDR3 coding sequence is TGTGCCAGCAGCTTGCCGGGGCTAGCGGGAGGATTTCACAATGAGCAGTTCTTC. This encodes CASSLPGLAGGFHNEQFF.

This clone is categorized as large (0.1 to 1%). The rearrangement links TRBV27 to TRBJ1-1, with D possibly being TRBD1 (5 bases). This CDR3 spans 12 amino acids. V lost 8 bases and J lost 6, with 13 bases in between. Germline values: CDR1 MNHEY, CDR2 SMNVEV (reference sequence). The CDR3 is CASGGWGAEAFF. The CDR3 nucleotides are TGTGCCAGCGGCGGCTGGGGGGCTGAAGCTTTCTTT.

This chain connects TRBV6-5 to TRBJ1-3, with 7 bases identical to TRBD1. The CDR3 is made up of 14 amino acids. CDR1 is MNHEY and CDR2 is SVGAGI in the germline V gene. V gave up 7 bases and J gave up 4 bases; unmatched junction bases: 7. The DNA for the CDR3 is TGTGCCAGCAAGCGACAGGGTAACGGAAACACCATATATTTT. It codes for CASKRQGNGNTIYF.

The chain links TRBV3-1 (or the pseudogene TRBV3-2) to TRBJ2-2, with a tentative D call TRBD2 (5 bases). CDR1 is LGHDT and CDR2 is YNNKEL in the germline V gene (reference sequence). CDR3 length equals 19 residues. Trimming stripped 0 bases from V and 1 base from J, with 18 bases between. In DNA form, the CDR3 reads TGTGCCAGCAGCCAAGACGAGCGGAGCAACGGGATGAACACCGGGGAGCTGTTTTTT. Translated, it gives CASSQDERSNGMNTGELFF.

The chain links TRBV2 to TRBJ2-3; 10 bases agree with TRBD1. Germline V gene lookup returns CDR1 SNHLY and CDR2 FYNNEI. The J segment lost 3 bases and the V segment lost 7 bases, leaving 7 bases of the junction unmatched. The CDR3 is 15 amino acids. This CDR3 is CASTARTGGTDTQYF. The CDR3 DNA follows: TGTGCCAGCACCGCCCGGACAGGGGGGACAGATACGCAGTATTTT. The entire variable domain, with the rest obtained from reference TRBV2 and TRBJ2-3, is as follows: EPEVTQTPSHQVTQMGQEVILRCVPISNHLYFYWYRQILGQKVEFLVSFYNNEISEKSEIFDDQFSVERPDGSNFTLKIRSTKLEDSAMYFCASTARTGGTDTQYFGPGTRLTVL.

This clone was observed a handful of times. The CDR3 loop is CASSLMTGTGGYTF. The CDR3 DNA follows: TGTGCCAGCAGCTTGATGACAGGGACGGGGGGCTACACCTTC. This chain joins TRBV7-6 and TRBJ1-2, with 7 bases lining up with TRBD1. The CDR3 runs to 14 residues. V was clipped by 3 bases and J by 8 bases; unmatched bases: 9. CDR1 and CDR2 from the germline V gene are SGHVS and FNYEAQ.

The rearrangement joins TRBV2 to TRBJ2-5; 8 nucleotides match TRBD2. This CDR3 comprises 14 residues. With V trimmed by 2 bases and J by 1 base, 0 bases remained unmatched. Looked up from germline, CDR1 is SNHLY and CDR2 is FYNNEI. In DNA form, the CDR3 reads TGTGCCAGCAGTGAACTAGCGGGCCAAGAGACCCAGTACTTC. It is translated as CASSELAGQETQYF. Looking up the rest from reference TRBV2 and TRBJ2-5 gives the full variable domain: EPEVTQTPSHQVTQMGQEVILRCVPISNHLYFYWYRQILGQKVEFLVSFYNNEISEKSEIFDDQFSVERPDGSNFTLKIRSTKLEDSAMYFCASSELAGQETQYFGPGTRLLVL.

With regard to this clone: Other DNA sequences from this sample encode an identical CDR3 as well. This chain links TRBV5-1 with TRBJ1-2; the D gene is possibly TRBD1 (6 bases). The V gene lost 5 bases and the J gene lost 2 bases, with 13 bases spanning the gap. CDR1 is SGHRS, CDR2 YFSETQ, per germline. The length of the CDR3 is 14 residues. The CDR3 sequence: CASSFRGGNYGYTF. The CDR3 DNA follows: TGCGCCAGCAGTTTCCGAGGGGGAAACTATGGCTACACCTTC. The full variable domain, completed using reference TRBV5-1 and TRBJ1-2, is KAGVTQTPRYLIKTRGQQVTLSCSPISGHRSVSWYQQTPGQGLQFLFEYFSETQRNKGNFPGRFSGRQFSNSRSEMNVSTLELGDSALYLCASSFRGGNYGYTFGSGTRLTVV.